This paragraph covers one TCR beta chain sequence. This sample is part of a study of blood T cell repertoires in COVID-19. On the study more broadly: Material from acute and convalescent COVID-19 was sourced from the United States, Italy and Spain.

Repertoires were generated with immunoSEQ multiplex PCR, while TCRdb's copy carries only in-frame clones and drops some. The table records 150,000 to 200,000 clones, about 90% of them present only once. Recruitment covered about two dozen US areas and drew participants whose ages spanned about 18 to 90 years. Two negative PCRs, clearance, or symptom resolution had been documented for recovered Cohort 3 donors. CDR1 and CDR2 from the germline V gene are LNHDA and SQIVND (reference sequence). This CDR3 is 14 amino acids long. V lost 6 bases and J lost 6, with 17 bases in between. The V gene is TRBV19, the J gene TRBJ1-2; D remains unclear. The sequence derives from a woman between 50 and 59 years old who had recovered from COVID-19. The specimen sequenced was PBMCs or T cells enriched from blood (not recorded which). The CDR3 nucleotides read TGTGCCAGTAGGGGCTCGGGATCAAGGCATGGCTACACCTTC. It yields the protein CASRGSGSRHGYTF.